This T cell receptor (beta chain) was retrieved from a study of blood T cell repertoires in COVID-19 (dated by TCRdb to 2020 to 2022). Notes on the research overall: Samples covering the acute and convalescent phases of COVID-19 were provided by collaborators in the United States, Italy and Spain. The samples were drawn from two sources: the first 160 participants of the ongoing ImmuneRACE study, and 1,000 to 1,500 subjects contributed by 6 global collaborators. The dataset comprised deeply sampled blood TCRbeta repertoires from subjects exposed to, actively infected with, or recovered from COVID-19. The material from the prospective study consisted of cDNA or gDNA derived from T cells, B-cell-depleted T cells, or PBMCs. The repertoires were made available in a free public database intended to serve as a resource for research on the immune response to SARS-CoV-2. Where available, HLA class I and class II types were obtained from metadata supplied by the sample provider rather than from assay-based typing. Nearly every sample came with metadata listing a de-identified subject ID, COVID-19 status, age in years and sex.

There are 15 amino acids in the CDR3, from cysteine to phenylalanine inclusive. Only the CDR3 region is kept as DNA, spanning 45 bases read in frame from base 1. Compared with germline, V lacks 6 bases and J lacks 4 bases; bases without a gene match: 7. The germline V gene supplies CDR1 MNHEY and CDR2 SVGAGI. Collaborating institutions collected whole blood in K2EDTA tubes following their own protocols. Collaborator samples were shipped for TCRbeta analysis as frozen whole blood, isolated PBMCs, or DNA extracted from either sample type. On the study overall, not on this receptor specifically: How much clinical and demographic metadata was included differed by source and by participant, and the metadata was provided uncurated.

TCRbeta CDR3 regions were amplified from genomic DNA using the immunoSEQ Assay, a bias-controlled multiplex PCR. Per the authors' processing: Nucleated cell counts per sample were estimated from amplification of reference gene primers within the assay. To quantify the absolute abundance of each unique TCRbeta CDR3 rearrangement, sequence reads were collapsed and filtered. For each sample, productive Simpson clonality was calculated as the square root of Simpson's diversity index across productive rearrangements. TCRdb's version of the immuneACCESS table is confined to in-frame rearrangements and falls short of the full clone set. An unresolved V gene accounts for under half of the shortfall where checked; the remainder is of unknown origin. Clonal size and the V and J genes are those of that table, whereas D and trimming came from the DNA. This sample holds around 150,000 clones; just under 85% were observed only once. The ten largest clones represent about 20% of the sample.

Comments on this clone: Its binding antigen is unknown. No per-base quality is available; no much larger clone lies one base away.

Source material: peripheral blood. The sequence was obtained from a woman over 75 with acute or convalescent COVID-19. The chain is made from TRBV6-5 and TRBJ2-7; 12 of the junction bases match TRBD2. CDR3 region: CASSRGLAGSYEQYF. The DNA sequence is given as TGTGCCAGCAGCCGAGGACTAGCGGGAAGTTACGAGCAGTACTTC.